This entry describes one T cell receptor (beta chain). Its antigen has not been determined. The sample holds no much larger clone one base away, and base qualities are not on file. CD8 naive samples were obtained by positive selection for CCR7 among CD45RO-negative cells, yielding a CD45RA+CCR7+ population from which TemRA cells were excluded. Donors were healthy HIV-negative adults with no recently reported acute infections or vaccinations. Every donor was a Caucasian adult living in Nashville, Tennessee, USA. Blood was obtained by leukapheresis, after which PBMCs were separated by Ficoll-Histopaque density gradient centrifugation and cryopreserved in liquid nitrogen vapor phase. Analytical flow cytometry was used to check the purity and quantity of each magnetically sorted T cell population. Genomic DNA was isolated from each sorted fraction and quantified by UV absorbance on a Nanodrop 2000c. The data belong to a study of shared clonotypes between healthy human individuals (dated by TCRdb to 2018 to 2021). About the study as a whole: The cohort comprised two women and a few men aged 18 to 49 years. For each donor, three plates each were used for CD4 naive and CD4 memory, two plates were used for CD8 naive, and one plate was used for CD8 memory. To estimate repertoire size and how much clonotype sharing occurs between individuals, the study deeply sequenced the blood TCR repertoires of roughly 5 healthy adults. To increase sequencing depth and limit assay-specific biases, different laboratories used diverse techniques to prepare libraries and sequence TCR repertoires. Per donor, leukapheresis produced somewhere between about 0.8 and 9 billion PBMCs. What the work shows at the level of the full study, not this receptor alone: Sampling was limited to blood, and TCR repertoires in tissue likely differ from TCR repertoires in blood. When several donors were compared, the shared fraction of clonotypes was approximately 5% for naive CD4, more than 3% for naive CD8, about 2.5% for memory CD4, and under 0.5% for memory CD8. Rarefaction of sorted-subset datasets indicated incomplete sequencing despite the large sequencing depth. Higher generation probabilities were observed for clonotypes shared by all four sorted-subset donors than for non-shared clonotypes. Based on pairwise subsampling, the degree of clonotype sharing among donors was expected to be affected by sequencing depth. Naive subsets generally had larger estimated clonotype richness than memory subsets did. Because the study included a small number of donors, the genetic and exposure-history diversity represented was limited.

TCR CDR3 regions were amplified from genomic DNA by multiplex PCR using the deep immunoSEQ assay. Extracted genomic DNA from each cell subset was distributed evenly across all wells of several immunoSEQ 96-well plates, and each plate was treated as a replicate. Each replicate PCR for sorted subsets received 200 ng genomic DNA, equal to 28,000 or so T cell genomes. The purified libraries were quantified using a Qubit 3.0 fluorometer, sized with a Bioanalyzer 2100, and then quantified again using the KAPA Library Quantification kit. Each immunoSEQ 96-well plate was sequenced on its own single-read 150-cycle Illumina NextSeq 550 flow cell. The paper's data handling went like this. Because the immunoSEQ output included only junctional sequences and no quality scores, the filtering could not be the same as the filtering used for full-length reads. Sequences were annotated with PyIR, a Python wrapper for IgBLAST v1.9, and V/J genes and CDR3 were assigned using IMGT germline references. Reads with weak V/J assignments (E-value above 1e-6), missing CDR3, stop codons, out-of-frame junctions, or ambiguous translated residues were removed. V3J clonotypes were defined as sequences sharing the same inferred V gene, J gene, and CDR3 amino acid sequence. The percentage overlap between two repertoires was calculated by dividing the number of shared unique clonotypes by the size of the smaller repertoire. Richness of each repertoire was evaluated using RTK rarefaction, the Chao1 estimator, and Recon v2.1 estimates of unobserved clonotypes. Generation probabilities for all TCRbeta clonotypes obtained by the gDNA method from a handful of donors were computed using OLGA. The immuneACCESS repertoire file appears here via TCRdb, limited to in-frame rearrangements. These files lack a portion of the clones; in checked studies, under half of the deficit traces to unresolved V genes, and the cause of the others is not known. That table furnishes V, J and clone size, whereas the DNA furnished D and trimming. The sample data list some 2,000,000 clones, and about 95% of these were observed just once. The top ten clonotypes cover 1.1% of the sample.

The origin of this receptor is a man between 18 and 29 years old in good health. The sequenced sample was naive CD8+ T cells sorted from blood. The cell subset or site label on this specimen signifies: CD45RA+CCR7+.

The CDR3 is CASSSGGALDEQYF. The nucleotide sequence is given as TGTGCCAGCAGCTCAGGGGGAGCCCTCGACGAGCAGTACTTC. The rearrangement joined TRBV6-5 to TRBJ2-7, and 7 bases in between align with TRBD1. CDR1 MNHEY and CDR2 SVGAGI were looked up in the germline V gene. CDR3 length: 14 amino acids, cysteine to phenylalanine. Kept here is only the CDR3 DNA, which spans 42 bases and is read in frame from base 1. V and J are trimmed by 6 bases and 5 bases, and the gene matches miss 10 bases of the junction.